This T cell receptor (beta chain) stems from a study of spatial heterogeneity in lung cancer. Study in general: Alpha-chain sequences were consistently detected less often than beta-chain sequences. A module score for T cells, taken from matched bulk RNA-seq, correlated strongly with TCR transcript counts in tumor regions.

Study results and caveats: Expanded intratumoral alpha and beta TCR counts tracked tumor mutation counts.

The time point is: sample taken at primary tumor resection. The 72 donors had untreated early-stage non-small cell lung cancer. The study tagged each TCR cDNA molecule with a unique molecular identifier. TCRdb itself ran the 5' RACE reads through MiXCR, one entry per CDR3 protein. The sample carries roughly 5,300 distinct CDR3 sequences, 8.4% recorded once. This clonotype was observed at least ten times. Antigen specificity is unknown. This sample comprised lung tumor tissue, obtained at surgery. The clonotype originates from a female donor with early-stage non-small cell lung cancer.

The CDR3 bases are TGTGCCAGCAGCGTAGGACAGGGTTATGGCTACACCTTC. The encoded protein is CASSVGQGYGYTF. The chain links TRBV9 to TRBJ1-2; 7 positions match TRBD1. Germline V gives CDR1 SGDLS, CDR2 YYNGEE. This CDR3 has 13 amino acids. With V trimmed by 0 bases and J by 5 bases, 1 base remained unmatched.